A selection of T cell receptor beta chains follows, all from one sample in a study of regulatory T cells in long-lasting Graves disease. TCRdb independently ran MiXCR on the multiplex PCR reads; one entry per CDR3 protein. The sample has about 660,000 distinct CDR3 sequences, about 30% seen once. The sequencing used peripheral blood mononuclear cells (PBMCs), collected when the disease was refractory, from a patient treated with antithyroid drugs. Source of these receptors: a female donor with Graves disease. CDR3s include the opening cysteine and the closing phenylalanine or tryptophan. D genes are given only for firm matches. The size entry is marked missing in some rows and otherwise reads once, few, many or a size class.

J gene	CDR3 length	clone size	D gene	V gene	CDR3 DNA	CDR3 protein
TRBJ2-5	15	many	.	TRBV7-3	TGTGCCAGCAGTATGACAGGCCGAATCCAAGAGACCCAGTACTTC	CASSMTGRIQETQYF
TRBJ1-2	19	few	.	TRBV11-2	TGTGCCAGCAGCACTCATCTATCATCGGACAGAACCACTAACTATGGCTACACCTTC	CASSTHLSSDRTTNYGYTF
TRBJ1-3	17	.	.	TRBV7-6	TGTGCCAGCAGCTTAGGGCAGGGCGGGGCGGCTGGAAACACCATATATTTT	CASSLGQGGAAGNTIYF
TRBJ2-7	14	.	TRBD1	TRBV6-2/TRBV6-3	TGTGCCAGCAGTGAAGAAGGGACAGGCTACAAGCAGTACTTC	CASSEEGTGYKQYF
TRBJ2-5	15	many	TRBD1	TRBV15	TGTGCCACCAGCAACGGAATGACAGGGGTAGAGACCCAGTACTTC	CATSNGMTGVETQYF
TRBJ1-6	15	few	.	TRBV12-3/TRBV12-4	TGTGCCAGCAGTTTCCAGGCCGGCTATAATTCACCCCTCCACTTT	CASSFQAGYNSPLHF
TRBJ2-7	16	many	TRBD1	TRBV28	TGTGCCAGCAGTCCCCGGTTGGGACAGGGGGCTTGGGAGCAGTACTTC	CASSPRLGQGAWEQYF
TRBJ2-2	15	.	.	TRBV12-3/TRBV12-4	TGTGCCAGCAACAAAGGGACGGTGAACACCGGGGAGCTGTTTTTT	CASNKGTVNTGELFF
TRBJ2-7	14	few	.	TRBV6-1	TGTGCCAGCACTATGTCCGGACGATCCTACGAGCAGTACTTC	CASTMSGRSYEQYF
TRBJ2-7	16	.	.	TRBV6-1	TGTGCCAGCTATATACTACGGGACTCTCCCGGGGGTGAGCAGTACTTC	CASYILRDSPGGEQYF
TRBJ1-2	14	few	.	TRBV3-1	TGTGCCAGCAGCCAGTTCTCTCGGGGAGGTGGCTACACCTTC	CASSQFSRGGGYTF
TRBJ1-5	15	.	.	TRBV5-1	TGCGCCAGCAGGGAAGGGGTTACGGGCAATCAGCCCCAGCATTTT	CASREGVTGNQPQHF
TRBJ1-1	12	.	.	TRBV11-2	TGTGCCAGCAGTCTAGGGGACATTGAAGCTTTCTTT	CASSLGDIEAFF
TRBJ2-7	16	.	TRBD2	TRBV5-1	TGCGCCAGCAGCGCGTATACTAGCGGGAGCTCCTACGAGCAGTACTTC	CASSAYTSGSSYEQYF
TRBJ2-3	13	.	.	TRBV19	TGTGCCAGTAGACCATCCCAGGGCGGGGCGCAGTATTTT	CASRPSQGGAQYF
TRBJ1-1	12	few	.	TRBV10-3	TGTGCCACCAGACCGGGGCGGGATGAAGCTTTCTTT	CATRPGRDEAFF
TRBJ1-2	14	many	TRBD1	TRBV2	TGTGCCAGCATGGCGGGACAGGGGAAACGTGGCTACACCTTC	CASMAGQGKRGYTF
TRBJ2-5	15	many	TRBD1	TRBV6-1	TGTGCCAGCAGTGTTGGACAGGGGCAACAAGAGACCCAGTACTTC	CASSVGQGQQETQYF
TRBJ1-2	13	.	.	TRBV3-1	TGTGCCAGCAGCCAAGAAAAGTACTATGGCTACACCTTC	CASSQEKYYGYTF
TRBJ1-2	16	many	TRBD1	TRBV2	TGTGCCAGCAGCCCCGATCTAGACAGGGGTAACTATGGCTACACCTTC	CASSPDLDRGNYGYTF
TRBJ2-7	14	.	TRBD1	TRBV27	TGTGCCAGCAGCCGACAGGGGGACCACTACGAGCAGTACTTC	CASSRQGDHYEQYF
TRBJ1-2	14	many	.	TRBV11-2	TGTGCCAGCAGCCTATCTGGACTCGGCTATGGCTACACCTTC	CASSLSGLGYGYTF
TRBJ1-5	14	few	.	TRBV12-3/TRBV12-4	TGTGCCAGCAGCCCAGGGTTGGTAGGTCAGCCCCAGCATTTT	CASSPGLVGQPQHF
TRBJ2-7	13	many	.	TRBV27	TGTGCCAGCAGTGACAGGAGCTCCTACGAGCAGTACTTC	CASSDRSSYEQYF
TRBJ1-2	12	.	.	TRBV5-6	TGTGCCAGCAGCCTTGGGACGGCTGGCTACACCTTC	CASSLGTAGYTF
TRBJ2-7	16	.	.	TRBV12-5	TGTGCTAGTGGTTTGCCCCAGGGGTTTTGGTACTACGAGCAGTACTTC	CASGLPQGFWYYEQYF
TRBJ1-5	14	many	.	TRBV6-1	TGTGCCAGCAGTCGGAGCCTGGGCAATCAGCCCCAGCATTTT	CASSRSLGNQPQHF
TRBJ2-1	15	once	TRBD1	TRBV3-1	TGTGCCAGCAGCCAGTGGACAGGGGTCTACAATGAGCAGTTCTTC	CASSQWTGVYNEQFF
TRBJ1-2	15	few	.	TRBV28	TGTGCCAGCAGCCCAGGACCCCGAGGTGGCTATGGCTACACCTTC	CASSPGPRGGYGYTF
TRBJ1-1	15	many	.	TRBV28	TGTGCCAGCAGTTTATGGGGGGAGGTGAACACTGAAGCTTTCTTT	CASSLWGEVNTEAFF